These 26 T cell receptor beta chains share one sample of origin, sequenced in a study of identical twins. MiXCR, run by TCRdb on the 5' RACE reads, gives a single entry per CDR3 protein. The sample holds roughly 250,000 distinct CDR3 sequences, about 7% seen once. The sample was also reused in another study, on yellow fever vaccine responses in identical twins.

Sequenced: memory (CD45RO+) T cells sorted from blood. The receptors originated from a woman under 30 in good health.

Only a few counts were recorded for this clonotype. The chain is built from TRBV6-2 or TRBV6-3 and TRBJ2-6; D is unclear. V lost 6 bases, J lost 0 bases, and 3 bases lay in between. The CDR3 is 13 residues long. Germline V lookup: CDR1 MNHEY, CDR2 SVGEGT. Written as DNA, the CDR3 is TGTGCCAGCAGGGTCTCTGGGGCCAACGTCCTGACTTTC. Its translation: CASRVSGANVLTF.

This clonotype was detected ten times or more. This CDR3 reads CASSDRNEKLFF. The DNA for the CDR3 is TGTGCCAGCAGTGATCGTAATGAAAAACTGTTTTTT. The chain uses TRBV2 and TRBJ1-4; D is unresolved. The CDR3 loop spans 12 amino acids. V lost 3 bases and J 4 bases, leaving 3 bases between the germline ends. The germline gives CDR1 SNHLY, CDR2 FYNNEI. The whole variable domain, filled in from reference TRBV2 and TRBJ1-4, reads EPEVTQTPSHQVTQMGQEVILRCVPISNHLYFYWYRQILGQKVEFLVSFYNNEISEKSEIFDDQFSVERPDGSNFTLKIRSTKLEDSAMYFCASSDRNEKLFFGSGTQLSVL.

There are many counts of this clonotype. The chain combines TRBV29-1 with TRBJ2-7, with 9 bases fitting TRBD1. CDR3 length equals 13 residues. The junction had 4 bases not matched to a gene; V was cut back by 5 bases and J by 2 bases. Germline V gives CDR1 SQVTM, CDR2 ANQGSEA. The CDR3 loop is CSVTGGTAYEQYF. CDR3 bases: TGCAGCGTTACAGGGGGCACCGCCTACGAGCAGTACTTC.

This clonotype was seen many times. The chain recombines TRBV20-1 with TRBJ2-1, with D unclear. CDR1 DFQATT and CDR2 SNEGSKA come from the germline V gene (reference sequence). The V gene lost 0 bases and the J gene lost 5 bases, with 8 bases spanning the gap. The CDR3 length is 13 residues. Here the CDR3 DNA reads TGCAGTGCTAGAGAAAGGGCGGACAATGAGCAGTTCTTC. Protein product: CSARERADNEQFF.

The chain joins TRBV7-6 to TRBJ1-1; no clear D gene. In germline, CDR1 is SGHVS, CDR2 FNYEAQ. V lost 6 bases, J lost 11 bases, and 16 bases lay in between. The CDR3 extends over 12 amino acids. Written as DNA, the CDR3 is TGTGCCAGCAGTCCCCTGTTGGGCGGCGCTTTCTTT. This sequence encodes CASSPLLGGAFF. Filled out from reference TRBV7-6 and TRBJ1-1, the complete variable domain reads GAGVSQSPRYKVTKRGQDVALRCDPISGHVSLYWYRQALGQGPEFLTYFNYEAQQDKSGLPNDRFSAERPEGSISTLTIQRTEQRDSAMYRCASSPLLGGAFFGQGTRLTVV.

The chain employs TRBV12-5 and TRBJ2-1; 9 positions agree with TRBD1. CDR3 length equals 13 residues. The trim removed 3 bases at V and 8 bases at J, leaving 2 bases unmatched. Per the germline V gene, CDR1 is LGHNT and CDR2 is FRNRAP. The CDR3 protein is CASGLTGGDEQFF. The CDR3 nucleotides read TGTGCTAGTGGTTTAACAGGGGGCGATGAGCAGTTCTTC.

This clonotype was observed at least ten times. The J gene is TRBJ1-2, the V gene TRBV10-2; a possible D gene is TRBD1 (5 bases). The germline V gene has CDR1 WSHSY and CDR2 SAAADI. CDR3 length: 13 residues. V lost 4 bases and J lost 5, with 11 bases in between. CDR3 region: CASSGQSLYGYTF. The CDR3, as DNA: TGCGCCAGCAGTGGACAGTCGTTATATGGCTACACCTTC.

This clonotype was detected a few times. V usage is TRBV7-9 and J usage is TRBJ1-5, with 8 bases identical to TRBD1. Germline V lookup: CDR1 SEHNR, CDR2 FQNEAQ (reference sequence). The CDR3 has 12 residues. J was trimmed by 8 bases and V by 5 bases; bases with no gene match: 2. The CDR3 spells CASSVQGEPQHF. The DNA of the CDR3 is TGTGCCAGCAGCGTACAGGGGGAGCCCCAGCATTTT. Combining the CDR3 with reference TRBV7-9 and TRBJ1-5 gives the whole variable domain DTGVSQNPRHKITKRGQNVTFRCDPISEHNRLYWYRQTLGQGPEFLTYFQNEAQLEKSRLLSDRFSAERPKGSFSTLEIQRTEQGDSAMYLCASSVQGEPQHFGDGTRLSIL.

This clonotype showed up just a few times. The J gene is TRBJ2-1, the V gene TRBV6-4; 9 positions agree with TRBD2. V dropped 2 bases and J dropped 4; count of bases not matched to a gene: 3. CDR1 is MRHNA, CDR2 SNTAGT, per germline. The CDR3 loop spans 15 amino acids. The CDR3 DNA is TGTGCCAGCAGTGACGGGCTAGCGGGATACAATGAGCAGTTCTTC. Its translation is CASSDGLAGYNEQFF.

DNA of the CDR3: TGCGCCAGCAGCTTGGTAGCTCGAAACAATGAGCAGTTCTTC. This sequence encodes CASSLVARNNEQFF. The rearrangement joins TRBV5-1 to TRBJ2-1; no clear D gene. The V gene's germline CDR1 is SGHRS and CDR2 YFSETQ. V was pared by 0 bases and J by 5 bases, with 9 bases between. The CDR3 totals 14 residues. Full variable domain (remainder filled in from reference TRBV5-1 and TRBJ2-1): KAGVTQTPRYLIKTRGQQVTLSCSPISGHRSVSWYQQTPGQGLQFLFEYFSETQRNKGNFPGRFSGRQFSNSRSEMNVSTLELGDSALYLCASSLVARNNEQFFGPGTRLTVL.

Remarks on this clonotype: A much bigger clone sits one base away, suggesting this may be a read error. The chain couples TRBV10-3 to TRBJ2-1; D not certain. Looked up from germline, CDR1 is ENHRY and CDR2 is SYGVKD. The CDR3 has 12 amino acids. Trimming took 3 bases from V and 6 from J, leaving 6 bases between them. The DNA of the CDR3 is TGTGCCATCAGTGATTCTGCCAATGAGCAGTTCTTC. This translates into CAISDSANEQFF.

The J gene is TRBJ2-1, the V gene TRBV6-1; possibly TRBD1 for D (5 bases). The CDR3 runs to 14 residues. Trimming shortened V by 7 bases and J by 0 bases, and 10 bases separated the two germline ends. Germline V gene sequence: CDR1 MNHNS, CDR2 SASEGT. The CDR3 DNA is TGTGCCAGCAAACAGGAGAGCTCCTACAATGAGCAGTTCTTC. This translates into CASKQESSYNEQFF.

Many counts were recorded for this clonotype. The chain recombines TRBV29-1 with TRBJ2-5; 12 nucleotides line up with TRBD1. CDR1 and CDR2 from the germline V gene are SQVTM and ANQGSEA. The V and J ends lost 7 bases and 5 bases, in that order; junction bases with no gene match: 8. The CDR3 runs to 14 residues. In nucleotides, the CDR3 is TGCAGCGCCCCGGGACAGGGGGCGTGGGAGACCCAGTACTTC. The encoded protein is CSAPGQGAWETQYF.

The chain joins TRBV7-9 to TRBJ2-2, with D possibly matching TRBD1 (5 bases). The CDR3 spans 14 residues. The V end was cut by 8 bases, the J end by 5 bases, with 15 bases between. Per the germline V gene, CDR1 is SEHNR and CDR2 is FQNEAQ (reference sequence). CDR3 sequence reads: CASLQGQETGELFF. CDR3 nucleotides: TGTGCCAGCCTACAAGGACAAGAAACCGGGGAGCTGTTTTTT. The full variable domain, in which reference TRBV7-9 and TRBJ2-2 provide the parts outside the CDR3, is DTGVSQNPRHKITKRGQNVTFRCDPISEHNRLYWYRQTLGQGPEFLTYFQNEAQLEKSRLLSDRFSAERPKGSFSTLEIQRTEQGDSAMYLCASLQGQETGELFFGEGSRLTVL.

The chain uses TRBV20-1 and TRBJ1-1; D possibly corresponds to TRBD1 (5 bases). V shed 5 bases and J shed 0 bases, with 10 bases lying between them. The V gene's germline CDR1 is DFQATT and CDR2 SNEGSKA (reference sequence). This CDR3 contains 13 residues. The CDR3 loop is CSAETVMNTEAFF. CDR3 bases: TGCAGTGCTGAGACAGTCATGAACACTGAAGCTTTCTTT.

This clonotype was recorded a few times. The CDR3 nucleotides read TGTGCCACCAGTAAAGGACTGGCGGGGAACAATGAGCAGTTCTTC. Translated, it gives CATSKGLAGNNEQFF. The chain links TRBV24-1 to TRBJ2-1, with D perhaps TRBD2 (6 bases). Trimming stripped 6 bases from V and 5 bases from J, with 16 bases between. This CDR3 comprises 15 residues. CDR1 is KGHDR and CDR2 is SFDVKD in the germline V gene.

This clonotype has just a few counts. The V call is TRBV25-1, the J call TRBJ2-1; tentative D call: TRBD1 (5 bases). Germline CDR1 reads MGHDK; CDR2 reads SYGVNS. The CDR3 loop spans 13 amino acids. The V end was cut by 4 bases, the J end by 5 bases, with 9 bases between. CDR3: CASSGQNNNEQFF. The CDR3 DNA follows: TGTGCCAGCAGTGGACAGAACAACAATGAGCAGTTCTTC.

This clonotype was detected many times. This chain joins TRBV12-3 or TRBV12-4 and TRBJ1-2; D not certain. This CDR3 has 11 amino acids. With 8 bases removed from V and 4 bases from J, the gap between germline ends came to 8 bases. CDR3 loop: CASASGYGYTF. The CDR3 region has the DNA TGTGCCAGCGCAAGTGGCTATGGCTACACCTTC.

The chain links TRBV6-1 to TRBJ2-5; 9 bases match TRBD2. Losses at the gene ends were 6 bases for V and 4 bases for J; bases not matched to a gene: 9. Germline V gene data show CDR1 as MNHNS and CDR2 as SASEGT. The CDR3 loop spans 15 amino acids. The CDR3 here is CASRPYLAGIETQYF. In DNA, the CDR3 is TGTGCCAGCAGACCCTATCTAGCGGGGATAGAGACCCAGTACTTC.

At least ten counts were recorded for this clonotype. The CDR3 loop is CASSQGLETSGSQGGETQYF. The CDR3 coding sequence is TGTGCCAGCAGCCAAGGTTTAGAGACTAGCGGGAGCCAAGGGGGAGAGACCCAGTACTTC. V usage is TRBV3-1 and J usage is TRBJ2-5, with 12 bases matching TRBD2. Germline lookup yields CDR1 LGHDT and CDR2 YNNKEL (reference sequence). The CDR3 runs to 20 residues. V trimming: 1 base; J trimming: 4 bases; junction bases outside the gene matches: 16.

This clonotype came up a few times. Since a much larger clone is just one base distant, this may be a read error. This chain connects TRBV14 to TRBJ2-5; D call uncertain. CDR1 and CDR2 from the germline V gene are SGHDN and FVKESK. V was pared by 3 bases and J by 4 bases, with 3 bases between. The CDR3 has 11 residues. The CDR3 region is CASSHGETQYF. The CDR3 DNA sequence: TGTGCCAGCAGCCACGGAGAGACCCAGTACTTC.

This clonotype was recorded many times. This chain links TRBV5-6 with TRBJ1-1; 7 bases map to TRBD1. The CDR3 extends over 14 amino acids. The V and J ends lost 7 bases and 1 base, in that order; junction bases with no gene match: 7. Germline CDR1 reads SGHDT; CDR2 reads YYEEEE. The CDR3 spells CASGRGGTNTEAFF. CDR3 nucleotides: TGTGCCAGCGGCAGGGGGGGTACGAACACTGAAGCTTTCTTT. The full variable domain, its missing parts supplied by reference TRBV5-6 and TRBJ1-1, is DAGVTQSPTHLIKTRGQQVTLRCSPKSGHDTVSWYQQALGQGPQFIFQYYEEEERQRGNFPDRFSGHQFPNYSSELNVNALLLGDSALYLCASGRGGTNTEAFFGQGTRLTVV.

This chain joins TRBV15 and TRBJ2-7; 7 bases are shared with TRBD2. Germline V gene sequence: CDR1 LNHNV, CDR2 YYDKDF (reference sequence). The CDR3 loop spans 14 amino acids. Trimming cost V 1 base and J 2 bases; bases outside gene matches: 2. The CDR3 here is CATSRGLAAYEQYF. In nucleotides, the CDR3 is TGTGCCACCAGCAGAGGACTAGCTGCCTACGAGCAGTACTTC.

The table lists this clonotype with many counts. V gene TRBV3-1 combines with J gene TRBJ2-2; D is perhaps TRBD1 (5 bases). The CDR3 consists of 13 residues. Trimming took off 4 bases at V and 6 bases at J, with 9 bases between the two ends. CDR1 LGHDT and CDR2 YNNKEL come from the germline V gene (reference sequence). CDR3 bases: TGTGCCAGCAGCCTTACAGGCGCCGGGGAGCTGTTTTTT. This codes for CASSLTGAGELFF.

This clonotype has a handful of counts. This chain joins TRBV5-6 and TRBJ1-2; D remains ambiguous. The CDR3 runs to 17 residues. Between the trimmed V and J ends, which lost 0 bases and 0 bases, there was a span of 15 bases. Germline CDR1 reads SGHDT; CDR2 reads YYEEEE. CDR3 sequence: CASSLAGRLSTNYGYTF. CDR3 DNA sequence: TGTGCCAGCAGCTTGGCCGGGCGCTTATCCACTAACTATGGCTACACCTTC.

Ten or more counts support this clonotype. J is TRBJ2-3 and V is TRBV10-1, with 8 bases fitting TRBD1. Germline V gives CDR1 WNHNN, CDR2 SYGVQD (reference sequence). This CDR3 is 14 amino acids long. The ends lost 8 bases at V and 4 bases at J; junction bases unmatched: 8. CDR3 sequence: CASSTGAGPDTQYF. In DNA form, the CDR3 reads TGCGCCAGCTCGACAGGGGCTGGGCCAGATACGCAGTATTTT.